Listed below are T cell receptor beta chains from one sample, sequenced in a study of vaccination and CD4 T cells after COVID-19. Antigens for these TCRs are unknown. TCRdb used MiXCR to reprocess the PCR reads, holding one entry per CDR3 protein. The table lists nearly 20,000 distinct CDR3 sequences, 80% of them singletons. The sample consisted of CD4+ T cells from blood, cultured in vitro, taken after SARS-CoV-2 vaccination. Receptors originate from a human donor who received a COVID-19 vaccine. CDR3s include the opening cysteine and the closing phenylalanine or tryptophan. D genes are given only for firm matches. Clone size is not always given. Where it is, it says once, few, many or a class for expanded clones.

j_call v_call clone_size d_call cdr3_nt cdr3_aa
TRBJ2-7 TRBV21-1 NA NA TGTGCCAGCAGCAACGCCGGACTGGACAGGGACGAGCAGTACTTC CASSNAGLDRDEQYF
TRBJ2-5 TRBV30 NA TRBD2 TGTGCCTGGAGCTTAAGCGGGGGGGCCGTCGAGACCCAGTACTTC CAWSLSGGAVETQYF
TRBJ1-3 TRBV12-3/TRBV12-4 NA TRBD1 TGTGCCAGCAGACGACAGGGTTGGATCGACGGAAACACCATATATTTT CASRRQGWIDGNTIYF
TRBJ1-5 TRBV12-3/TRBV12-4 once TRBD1 TGTGCCAGCAGTTACGGGACAGGGGGACGTAGCAATCAGCCCCAGCATTTT CASSYGTGGRSNQPQHF
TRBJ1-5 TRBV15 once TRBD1 TGTGCCACCAGCAGAGACGGGACAGGCAATCAGCCCCAGCATTTT CATSRDGTGNQPQHF
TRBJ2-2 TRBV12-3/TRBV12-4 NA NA TGTGCCAGCAGTTCGACAGGGAACACCGGGGAGCTGTTTTTT CASSSTGNTGELFF
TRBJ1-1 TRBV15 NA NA TGTGCCACCAGCAGATCCGAGCAGAGGGGAGGGTTT CATSRSEQRGGF
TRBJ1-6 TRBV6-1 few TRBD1 TGTGCCAGCAGTGAAGCGCCTAGACAGGGTGGTTCACCCCTCCACTTT CASSEAPRQGGSPLHF
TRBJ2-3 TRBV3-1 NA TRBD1 TGTGCCAGCAGCCAAAACCAGGGGGCAGGGGATACGCAGTATTTT CASSQNQGAGDTQYF
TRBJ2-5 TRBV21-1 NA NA TGTGCCAGCAGCGCTCCCCCGGACAGGTTCATCTCAGGACTTAAGGGAGAGACCCAGTACTTC CASSAPPDRFISGLKGETQYF
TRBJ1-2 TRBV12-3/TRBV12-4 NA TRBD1 TGTGCCAGCAGCCCAAGGCCGGACAGGGGGCGTCTCCATTATGGCTACACCTTC CASSPRPDRGRLHYGYTF
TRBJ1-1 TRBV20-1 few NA TGCAGTGCTAGAGGGGGGGCGTACACTGAAGCTTTCTTT CSARGGAYTEAFF
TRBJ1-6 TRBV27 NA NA TGTGCCAGCAGTTTATATTCCCGGGGGCATGGTAATTCACCCCTCCACTTT CASSLYSRGHGNSPLHF
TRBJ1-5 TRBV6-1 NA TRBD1 TGTGCCAGCAGGCAGGGACAGGCAAATAGCAATCAGCCCCAGCATTTT CASRQGQANSNQPQHF
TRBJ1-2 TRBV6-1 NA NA TGTGCCAGCAGTGAATTTGCGGACTATGGCTACACCTTC CASSEFADYGYTF
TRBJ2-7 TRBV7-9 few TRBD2 TGTGCCAGCAGCTTAGCTAGCGGGAAGGAGCAGTACTTC CASSLASGKEQYF
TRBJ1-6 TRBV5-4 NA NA TGTGCCAGCAGCTTGGCACAGGGAGTAGGATCACCCCTCCACTTT CASSLAQGVGSPLHF
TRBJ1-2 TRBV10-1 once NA TGCGCCAGCAGTGAGTCTGCTTGGGGTAATGGCTACACCTTC CASSESAWGNGYTF
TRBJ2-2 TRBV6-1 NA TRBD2 TGTGCCAGCGGAACCCCTTTGAGACTAGCTTTCACCGGGGAGCTGTTTTTT CASGTPLRLAFTGELFF